Only a few counts were recorded for the clone carrying this T cell receptor beta chain. MiXCR, applied by TCRdb to the 5' RACE reads, yields one record per CDR3 protein. The sample includes under 250,000 distinct CDR3 sequences, 6.5% to 8.5% of them seen just once. The germline V and J ends were trimmed by 7 bases and 0 bases, with 11 bases remaining between them. Germline CDR1 is KGHDR and CDR2 is SFDVKD. The CDR3 totals 15 residues. This sample was taken from a study of T cells after yellow fever vaccination. The receptor was isolated from a man aged 25 to 45 who received the YFV17D yellow fever vaccine. This sequence joins TRBV24-1 and TRBJ1-4; D uncertain. The material sequenced was CD4+ T cells sorted from PBMCs, taken 15 days after the yellow fever booster vaccination. DNA of the CDR3: TGTGCCACCAGCCCCGGACGGGCAACTAATGAAAAACTGTTTTTT. Translating gives CATSPGRATNEKLFF.